A selection of T cell receptor beta chains follows, all from one sample in a study of blood T cell repertoires in COVID-19. The repertoire was sequenced with immunoSEQ multiplex PCR; TCRdb's copy has only in-frame clones and lacks some. The top ten hold roughly 0.56% of the sample, which has 160,000 or so clones, 75% to 85% seen once. The sample was peripheral blood. These receptors all come from a man aged 55 to 70 with acute or convalescent COVID-19. The CDR3 runs from the conserved cysteine through the conserved F or W. The D gene is left open where the match is weak. Expanded clones get a size class; other rows say once, few or many, or leave the size out.

d_gene	v_gene	abundance	j_gene	CDR3nt	CDR3aa
-	TRBV10-3	few	TRBJ2-5	TGTGCCATCAGTGGGACAAGTGGTGGTGGGACCCAGTACTTC	CAISGTSGGGTQYF
-	TRBV3-1/TRBV3-2	-	TRBJ2-5	TGTGCCAGCAGCCAAGAAGGGGTCGAGACCCAGTACTTC	CASSQEGVETQYF
TRBD1	TRBV2	-	TRBJ2-2	TGTGCCAGCAGCTTGCGGGACAGGGGAACCGGGGAGCTGTTTTTT	CASSLRDRGTGELFF
-	TRBV2	-	TRBJ2-1	TGTGCCAGCAGTGAAGGAACCTACTCCTACAATGAGCAGTTCTTC	CASSEGTYSYNEQFF
TRBD2	TRBV7-7	few	TRBJ2-5	TGTGCCAGCAGCCCGGGACTAGCGGGGGGAGAGACCCAGTACTTC	CASSPGLAGGETQYF
-	TRBV4-2	-	TRBJ2-5	TGTGCCAGCAGCCATAGCGGTGCGACGATACAAGAGACCCAGTACTTC	CASSHSGATIQETQYF
-	TRBV6-6	-	TRBJ2-7	TGTGCCAGCAGTTACCCCCCAAACGAGCAGTACTTC	CASSYPPNEQYF
TRBD1	TRBV11-2	-	TRBJ2-7	TGTGCCAGCAGCTTAGATCCAGGGGGCCCGTACGAGCAGTACTTC	CASSLDPGGPYEQYF
TRBD1	TRBV29-1	few	TRBJ1-2	TGCAGCGGAGGACAGGGGGCGGCTGGCTACACCTTC	CSGGQGAAGYTF
-	TRBV12-3/TRBV12-4	-	TRBJ1-5	TGTGCCAGCAGTTTAAACTCTAATCAGCCCCAGCATTTT	CASSLNSNQPQHF
TRBD1	TRBV4-2	-	TRBJ2-3	TGTGCCAGCAGCCGGAGCCTCACTCAGGGGGCCACAGATACGCAGTATTTT	CASSRSLTQGATDTQYF
-	TRBV21-1	-	TRBJ2-7	TGTGCCAGCAACGGACTAGCGGGGGGATCCGAGCAGTACTTC	CASNGLAGGSEQYF
-	TRBV11-2	-	TRBJ1-5	TGTGCCAGCAGCTTAGATCGGAATCAGCCCCAGCATTTT	CASSLDRNQPQHF
TRBD2	TRBV10-3	-	TRBJ2-5	TGTGCCATCAGAGATAGCGGGGGGGCCCTGGAGACCCAGTACTTC	CAIRDSGGALETQYF
-	TRBV3-1/TRBV3-2	-	TRBJ2-7	TGTGCCAGCACCAGCGGCCCCTACGAGCAGTACTTC	CASTSGPYEQYF
TRBD1	TRBV3-1/TRBV3-2	-	TRBJ1-1	TGTGCCAGCAGCCATTGGGACAGGGGGGGTGAAGCTTTCTTT	CASSHWDRGGEAFF
-	TRBV30	-	TRBJ1-3	TGTGCCTGGAGTCAGGAGGGCATTTCTGGAAACACCATATATTTT	CAWSQEGISGNTIYF
-	TRBV9	-	TRBJ1-1	TGTGCCAGCAGCGTAGATCTGGGAGAGTACACTGAAGCTTTCTTT	CASSVDLGEYTEAFF
TRBD2	TRBV29-1	-	TRBJ2-1	TGCAGCGCCGGACTAGCGGGGGGGCCGGGTGAGCAGTTCTTC	CSAGLAGGPGEQFF
-	TRBV7-9	-	TRBJ2-5	TGTGCCAGCAGCCCCCCGAGGGCCTTGGAGACCCAGTACTTC	CASSPPRALETQYF
-	TRBV3-1/TRBV3-2	-	TRBJ2-1	TGTGCCAGCAGCCAAGACGGGGTCAATGAGCAGTTCTTC	CASSQDGVNEQFF
TRBD2	TRBV7-2	-	TRBJ2-1	TGTGCCAGCAGATCCCGTTTTAGCGGGAGAGGCAATGAGCAGTTCTTC	CASRSRFSGRGNEQFF
-	TRBV6-5	-	TRBJ2-1	TGTGCCAGCAGTTACTTGGGAGTTGGTAATGAGCAGTTCTTC	CASSYLGVGNEQFF
TRBD1	TRBV11-3	-	TRBJ1-1	TGTGCCAGCAGCCCCACCGGACAGGGGGCAAGGAGGTACACTGAAGCTTTCTTT	CASSPTGQGARRYTEAFF
-	TRBV6-5	-	TRBJ1-6	TGTGCCAGCACGTACAGTCTTAATTCACCCCTCCACTTT	CASTYSLNSPLHF
-	TRBV28	-	TRBJ1-6	TGTGCCAGCAGTCCGGAGGGCTATAATTCACCCCTCCACTTT	CASSPEGYNSPLHF
-	TRBV28	-	TRBJ1-6	TGTGCCAGCAGTTTAGGAAGGAGGGATTCACCCCTCCACTTT	CASSLGRRDSPLHF
TRBD1	TRBV6-2/TRBV6-3	few	TRBJ2-7	TGTGCCAGCAGTTACCCGGGACAGGGTTCGAGCGAGCAGTACTTC	CASSYPGQGSSEQYF
-	TRBV16	-	TRBJ2-7	TGTGCCAGCAGCCAAAATCGGTACGAGCAGTACTTC	CASSQNRYEQYF
TRBD2	TRBV6-2/TRBV6-3	-	TRBJ2-1	TGTGCCAGCAGCCTTGGACTAGCGGGGAATGAGCAGTTCTTC	CASSLGLAGNEQFF
-	TRBV7-6	-	TRBJ1-1	TGTGCCAGCAGCCGGGGGTCTGAAGCTTTCTTT	CASSRGSEAFF
TRBD1	TRBV4-2	once	TRBJ2-2	TGTGCCAGCAGCCAGGGACAGGGGGCGAACACCGGGGAGCTGTTTTTT	CASSQGQGANTGELFF
TRBD1	TRBV5-1	-	TRBJ1-2	TGCGCCAGCAGCTTGGGACAGGGATCGAACTATGGCTACACCTTC	CASSLGQGSNYGYTF
-	TRBV10-3	-	TRBJ1-3	TGTGCCATAGCGGCGGTTGGAAACACCATATATTTT	CAIAAVGNTIYF
TRBD2	TRBV25-1	-	TRBJ2-7	TGTGCCAGCAGCACTGGAGGGACTAGCGTCTACGAGCAGTACTTC	CASSTGGTSVYEQYF
-	TRBV12-3/TRBV12-4	-	TRBJ1-1	TGTGCCAGCACCTCTAACGGGGTTCCTGAAGCTTTCTTT	CASTSNGVPEAFF
-	TRBV3-1/TRBV3-2	-	TRBJ2-7	TGTGCCAGCAGTTATGTCCAGGGAACCCACGAGCAGTACTTC	CASSYVQGTHEQYF
-	TRBV6-4	-	TRBJ2-7	TGTGCCAGCAGTGCGGGCAGGGTATCCTACGAGCAGTACTTC	CASSAGRVSYEQYF
TRBD1	TRBV11-2	-	TRBJ1-2	TGTGCCAGCAGCCCTAACAGGGGGCGCTTCGGCTATGGCTACACCTTC	CASSPNRGRFGYGYTF
TRBD1	TRBV18	-	TRBJ1-4	TGTGCCAGCTCACCCGGGACAGCGCTTAATGAAAAACTGTTTTTT	CASSPGTALNEKLFF
TRBD2	TRBV30	-	TRBJ2-3	TGTGCCTGGAGTGTGAGTAGCGGGAGAGATACGCAGTATTTT	CAWSVSSGRDTQYF
TRBD1	TRBV19	few	TRBJ1-4	TGTGCCAGTAGCAGGGGGCAGGGGGAAAAACTGTTTTTT	CASSRGQGEKLFF
TRBD2	TRBV6-4	-	TRBJ2-1	TGTGCCAGCAGTAATCGGAGTACTAGCGGGGGGGCAGGTGAGCAGTTCTTC	CASSNRSTSGGAGEQFF
-	TRBV2	-	TRBJ1-5	TGTGCCAGCAGTTCGACGCGGGGGGGCGGTCAGCCCCAGCATTTT	CASSSTRGGGQPQHF
TRBD1	TRBV11-2	-	TRBJ1-1	TGTGCCAGCAGCTTTCGGACAGGGGGCTCGTCTGAAGCTTTCTTT	CASSFRTGGSSEAFF
TRBD2	TRBV4-3	once	TRBJ2-1	TGCGCCAGCAGCCCCCGGGCGGGGGGCAATGAGCAGTTCTTC	CASSPRAGGNEQFF
-	TRBV19	-	TRBJ2-1	TGTGCCAGTAGCCAAGGGGGGGGCTCCTACAATGAGCAGTTCTTC	CASSQGGGSYNEQFF
-	TRBV28	-	TRBJ1-2	TGTGCCAGCAGTTTTGGGCAGGGAAAATATGGCTACACCTTC	CASSFGQGKYGYTF
-	TRBV10-3	once	TRBJ1-2	TGTGCCATCAGCCCCATTGGGGGGAACTATGGCTACACCTTC	CAISPIGGNYGYTF
-	TRBV6-2/TRBV6-3	-	TRBJ2-1	TGTGCCAGCAGTTACTCGGGGGGGCCCGAGCAGTTCTTC	CASSYSGGPEQFF
-	TRBV19	-	TRBJ1-4	TGTGCCAGTAGTCCCCACAAGGGGGAGGGTGAAAAACTGTTTTTT	CASSPHKGEGEKLFF
TRBD1	TRBV7-9	-	TRBJ1-1	TGTGCCAGCAGTTCGGACAGGCCTGGAGCTTTCTTT	CASSSDRPGAFF